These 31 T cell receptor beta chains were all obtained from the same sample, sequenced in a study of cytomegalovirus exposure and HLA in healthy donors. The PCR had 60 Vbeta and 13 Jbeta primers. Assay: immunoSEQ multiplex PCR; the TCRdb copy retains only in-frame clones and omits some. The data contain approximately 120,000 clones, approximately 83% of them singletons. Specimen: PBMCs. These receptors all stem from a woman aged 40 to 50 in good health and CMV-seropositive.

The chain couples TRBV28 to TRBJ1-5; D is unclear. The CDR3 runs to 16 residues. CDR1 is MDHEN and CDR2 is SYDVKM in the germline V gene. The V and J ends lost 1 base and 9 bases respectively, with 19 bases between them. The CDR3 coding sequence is TGTGCCAGCAGTTTATTGCGGGCATCGGACCTGATGCCCCAGCATTTT. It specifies CASSLLRASDLMPQHF.

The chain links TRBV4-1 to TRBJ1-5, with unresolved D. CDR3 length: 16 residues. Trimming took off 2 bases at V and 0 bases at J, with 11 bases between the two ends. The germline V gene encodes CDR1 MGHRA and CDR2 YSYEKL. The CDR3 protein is CASSQPVGLSNQPQHF. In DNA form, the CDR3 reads TGCGCCAGCAGCCAACCAGTGGGCCTTAGCAATCAGCCCCAGCATTTT.

DNA of the CDR3: TGTGCCAGCAGCGGCGGGAGGGCCTACGAGCAGTACTTC. This translates into CASSGGRAYEQYF. V is TRBV7-9 and J is TRBJ2-5; 9 positions match TRBD2. The closer fit of TRBJ2-7 to the DNA end suggests the J call may be wrong. Germline V gives CDR1 SEHNR, CDR2 FQNEAQ (reference sequence). This CDR3 comprises 13 residues.

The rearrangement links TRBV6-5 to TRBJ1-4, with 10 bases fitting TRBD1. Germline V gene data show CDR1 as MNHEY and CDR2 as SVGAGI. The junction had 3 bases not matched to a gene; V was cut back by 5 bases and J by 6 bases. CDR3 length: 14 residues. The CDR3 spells CASSRQGADEKLFF. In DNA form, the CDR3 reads TGTGCCAGCAGTCGACAGGGGGCAGATGAAAAACTGTTTTTT.

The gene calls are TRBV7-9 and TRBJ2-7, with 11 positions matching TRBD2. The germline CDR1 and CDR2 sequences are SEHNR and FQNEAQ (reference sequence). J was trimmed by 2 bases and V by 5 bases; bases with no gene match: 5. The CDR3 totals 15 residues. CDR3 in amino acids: CASSVLAGGTYEQYF. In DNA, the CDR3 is TGTGCCAGCAGCGTTCTAGCGGGGGGAACCTACGAGCAGTACTTC.

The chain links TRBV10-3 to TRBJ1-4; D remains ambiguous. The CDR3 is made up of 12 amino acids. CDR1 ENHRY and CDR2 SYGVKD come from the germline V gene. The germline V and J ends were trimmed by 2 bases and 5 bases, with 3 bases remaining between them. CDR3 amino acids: CAISEVNEKLFF. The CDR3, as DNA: TGTGCCATCAGTGAGGTAAATGAAAAACTGTTTTTT.

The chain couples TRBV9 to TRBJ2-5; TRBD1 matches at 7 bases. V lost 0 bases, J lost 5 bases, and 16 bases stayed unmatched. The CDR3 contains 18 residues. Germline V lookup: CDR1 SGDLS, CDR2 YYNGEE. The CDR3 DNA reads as TGTGCCAGCAGCGTAGGAGTTAGGCCGGGGACAGTCGTCGAGACCCAGTACTTC. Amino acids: CASSVGVRPGTVVETQYF. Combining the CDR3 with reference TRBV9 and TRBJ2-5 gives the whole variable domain DSGVTQTPKHLITATGQRVTLRCSPRSGDLSVYWYQQSLDQGLQFLIQYYNGEERAKGNILERFSAQQFPDLHSELNLSSLELGDSALYFCASSVGVRPGTVVETQYFGPGTRLLVL.

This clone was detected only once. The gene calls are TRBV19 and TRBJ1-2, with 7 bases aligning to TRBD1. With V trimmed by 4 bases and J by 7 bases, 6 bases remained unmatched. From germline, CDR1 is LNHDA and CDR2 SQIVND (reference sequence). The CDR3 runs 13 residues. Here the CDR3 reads CASSKDRDSGYTF. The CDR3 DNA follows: TGTGCCAGTAGTAAAGACAGGGACAGTGGCTACACCTTC.

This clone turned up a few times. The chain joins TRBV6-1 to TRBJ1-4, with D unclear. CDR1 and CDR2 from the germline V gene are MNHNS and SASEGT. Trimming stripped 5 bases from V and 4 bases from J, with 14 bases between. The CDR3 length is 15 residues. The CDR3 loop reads CASSREGGNNEKLFF. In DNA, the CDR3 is TGTGCCAGCAGTAGAGAGGGAGGGAATAATGAAAAACTGTTTTTT.

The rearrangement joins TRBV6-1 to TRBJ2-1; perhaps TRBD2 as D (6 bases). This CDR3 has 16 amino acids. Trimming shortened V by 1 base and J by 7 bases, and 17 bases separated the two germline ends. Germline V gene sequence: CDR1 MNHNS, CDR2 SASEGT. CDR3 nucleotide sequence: TGTGCCAGCAGTGAAGTCATGCGGGATAGTAGGAATGAGCAGTTCTTC. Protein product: CASSEVMRDSRNEQFF.

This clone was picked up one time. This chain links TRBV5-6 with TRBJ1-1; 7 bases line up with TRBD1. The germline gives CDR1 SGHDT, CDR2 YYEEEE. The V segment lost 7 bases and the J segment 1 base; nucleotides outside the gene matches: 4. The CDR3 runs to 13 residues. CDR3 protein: CASRQGGNTEAFF. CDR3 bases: TGTGCCAGCCGCCAGGGGGGGAACACTGAAGCTTTCTTT.

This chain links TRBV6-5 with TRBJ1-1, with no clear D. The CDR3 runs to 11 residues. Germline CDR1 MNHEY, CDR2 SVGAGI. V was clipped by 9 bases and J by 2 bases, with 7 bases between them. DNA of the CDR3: TGTGCCAGTGGAGACAACACTGAAGCTTTCTTT. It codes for CASGDNTEAFF.

The DNA for the CDR3 is TGTGCCAGCAGCGAAGAGGGGACTAGCGGGATAGAGACCCAGTACTTC. Its translation: CASSEEGTSGIETQYF. This sequence joins TRBV9 and TRBJ2-5; 13 bases match TRBD2. Germline V lookup: CDR1 SGDLS, CDR2 YYNGEE. The CDR3 totals 16 residues. V gave up 3 bases and J gave up 4 bases; unmatched junction bases: 6.

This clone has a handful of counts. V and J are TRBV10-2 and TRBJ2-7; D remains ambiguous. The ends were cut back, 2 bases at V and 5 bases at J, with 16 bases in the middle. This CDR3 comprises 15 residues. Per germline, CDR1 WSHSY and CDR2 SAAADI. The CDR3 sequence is CASSEGRGRVHEQYF. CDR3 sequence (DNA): TGCGCCAGCAGTGAGGGAAGAGGTCGGGTCCACGAGCAGTACTTC.

The CDR3 DNA reads TGTGCCAGCAGTGACTCGAGTGTACTAGCGGGAAACACAGATACGCAGTATTTT. This codes for CASSDSSVLAGNTDTQYF. The chain combines TRBV6-4 with TRBJ2-3, with 10 bases matching TRBD2. The V gene's germline CDR1 is MRHNA and CDR2 SNTAGT. V trimming: 0 bases; J trimming: 2 bases; junction bases outside the gene matches: 8. The length of the CDR3 is 18 residues.

The CDR3 here is CASRRGGENEQYF. CDR3 in DNA: TGTGCCAGCAGGAGGGGGGGGGAAAACGAGCAGTACTTC. J is TRBJ2-7 and V is TRBV6-1, with a tentative D call TRBD2 (7 bases). This CDR3 spans 13 amino acids. Germline-derived CDR1 and CDR2 are MNHNS and SASEGT. V lost 6 bases and J 5 bases, leaving 14 bases between the germline ends.

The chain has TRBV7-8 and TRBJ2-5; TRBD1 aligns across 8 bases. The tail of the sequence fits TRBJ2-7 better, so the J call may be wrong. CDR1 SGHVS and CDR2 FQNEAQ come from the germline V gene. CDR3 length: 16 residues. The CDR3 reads CASSLWDRAGGLEQYF. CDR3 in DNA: TGTGCCAGCAGCTTATGGGATCGGGCAGGGGGCCTCGAGCAGTACTTC.

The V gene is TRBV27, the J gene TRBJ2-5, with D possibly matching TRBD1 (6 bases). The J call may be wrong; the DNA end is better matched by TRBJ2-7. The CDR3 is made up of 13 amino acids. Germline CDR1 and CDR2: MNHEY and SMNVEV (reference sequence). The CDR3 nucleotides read TGTGCCAGCAGTTCCCTCGACAGGTACGAGCAGTACTTC. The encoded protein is CASSSLDRYEQYF.

The CDR3, as DNA: TGTGCCAGCAGCACCCGACCGAGGGGGAGCAATGAGCAGTTCTTC. Translated: CASSTRPRGSNEQFF. This chain uses TRBV7-6 with TRBJ2-1; weak D call: TRBD1 (6 bases). V was clipped by 5 bases and J by 6 bases, with 17 bases between them. CDR3 length equals 15 residues. In germline, CDR1 is SGHVS, CDR2 FNYEAQ.

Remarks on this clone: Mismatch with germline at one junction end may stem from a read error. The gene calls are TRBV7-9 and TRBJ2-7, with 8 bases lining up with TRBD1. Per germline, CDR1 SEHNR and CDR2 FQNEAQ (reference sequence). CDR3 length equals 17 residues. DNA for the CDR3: TGTTCCAGCAGCTCCTCAATCGGACAGGGACCGACCTACGAGCAGTACTTC. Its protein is CSSSSSIGQGPTYEQYF.

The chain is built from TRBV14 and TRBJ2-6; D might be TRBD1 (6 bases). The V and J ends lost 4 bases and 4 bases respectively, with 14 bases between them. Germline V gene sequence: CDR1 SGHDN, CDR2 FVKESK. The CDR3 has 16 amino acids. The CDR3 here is CASSPARGSGANVLTF. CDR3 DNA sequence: TGTGCCAGCAGCCCCGCCAGGGGCTCGGGGGCCAACGTCCTGACTTTC.

The CDR3 loop is CATSVRQGPNEQFF. CDR3 coding DNA: TGTGCCACCAGCGTGAGACAGGGCCCCAATGAGCAGTTCTTC. The chain joins TRBV15 to TRBJ2-1; 7 bases fit TRBD1. The germline V gene has CDR1 LNHNV and CDR2 YYDKDF (reference sequence). The junction had 7 bases not matched to a gene; V was cut back by 5 bases and J by 6 bases. The CDR3 length is 14 residues.

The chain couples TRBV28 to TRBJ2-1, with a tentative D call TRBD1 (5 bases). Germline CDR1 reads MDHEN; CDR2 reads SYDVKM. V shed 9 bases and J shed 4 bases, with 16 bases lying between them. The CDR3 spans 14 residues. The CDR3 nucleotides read TGTGCCAGTTCCTCTAGGGGTTTGTACAATGAGCAGTTCTTC. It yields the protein CASSSRGLYNEQFF.

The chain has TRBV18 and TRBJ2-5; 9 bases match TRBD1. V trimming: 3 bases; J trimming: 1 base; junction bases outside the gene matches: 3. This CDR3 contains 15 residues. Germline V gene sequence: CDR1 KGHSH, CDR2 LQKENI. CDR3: CASSPRDRVQETQYF. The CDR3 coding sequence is TGTGCCAGCTCACCCCGGGACAGGGTCCAAGAGACCCAGTACTTC.

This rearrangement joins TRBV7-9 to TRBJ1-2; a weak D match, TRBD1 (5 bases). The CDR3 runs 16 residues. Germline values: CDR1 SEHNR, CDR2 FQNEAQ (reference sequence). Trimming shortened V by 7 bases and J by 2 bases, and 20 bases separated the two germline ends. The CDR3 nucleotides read TGTGCCAGCAACCTACCGGGGGACTCCGGAAACTATGGCTACACCTTC. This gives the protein CASNLPGDSGNYGYTF.

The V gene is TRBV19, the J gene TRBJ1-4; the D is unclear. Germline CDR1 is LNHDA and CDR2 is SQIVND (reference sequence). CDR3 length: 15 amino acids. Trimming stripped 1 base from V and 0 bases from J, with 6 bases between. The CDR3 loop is CASSIGGATNEKLFF. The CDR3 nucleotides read TGTGCCAGTAGTATAGGAGGAGCAACTAATGAAAAACTGTTTTTT.

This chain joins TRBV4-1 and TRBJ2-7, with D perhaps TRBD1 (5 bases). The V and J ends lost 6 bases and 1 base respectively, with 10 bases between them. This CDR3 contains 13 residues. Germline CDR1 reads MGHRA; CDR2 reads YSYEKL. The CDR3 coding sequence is TGCGCCAGCAGGGGGCAGGGATCCTACGAGCAGTACTTC. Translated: CASRGQGSYEQYF.

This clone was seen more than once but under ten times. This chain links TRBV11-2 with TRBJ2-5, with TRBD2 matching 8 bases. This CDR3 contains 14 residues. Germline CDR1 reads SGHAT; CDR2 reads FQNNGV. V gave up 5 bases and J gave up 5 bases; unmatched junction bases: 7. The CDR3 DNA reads TGTGCCAGCAGCCGTGGGACTAGTGGGGAGACCCAGTACTTC. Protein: CASSRGTSGETQYF. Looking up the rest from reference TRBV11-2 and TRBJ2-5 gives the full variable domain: EAGVAQSPRYKIIEKRQSVAFWCNPISGHATLYWYQQILGQGPKLLIQFQNNGVVDDSQLPKDRFSAERLKGVDSTLKIQPAKLEDSAVYLCASSRGTSGETQYFGPGTRLLVL.

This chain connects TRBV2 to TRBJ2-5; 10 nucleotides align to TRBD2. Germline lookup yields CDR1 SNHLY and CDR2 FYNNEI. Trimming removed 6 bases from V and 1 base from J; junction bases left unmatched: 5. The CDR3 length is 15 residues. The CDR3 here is CASRETSGSQETQYF. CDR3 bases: TGTGCCAGCAGGGAGACTAGCGGGTCCCAAGAGACCCAGTACTTC.

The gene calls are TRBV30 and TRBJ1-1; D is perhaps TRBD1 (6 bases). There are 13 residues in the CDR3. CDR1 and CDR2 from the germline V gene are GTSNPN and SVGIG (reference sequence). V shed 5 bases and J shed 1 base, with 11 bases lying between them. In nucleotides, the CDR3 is TGTGCCTGGCTGGACAGAGCGAACACTGAAGCTTTCTTT. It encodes CAWLDRANTEAFF.

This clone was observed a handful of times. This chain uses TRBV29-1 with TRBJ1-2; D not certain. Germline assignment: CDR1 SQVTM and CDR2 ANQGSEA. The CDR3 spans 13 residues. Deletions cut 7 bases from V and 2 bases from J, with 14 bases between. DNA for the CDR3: TGCAGCGCCGGGATCTCACTAAACTATGGCTACACCTTC. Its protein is CSAGISLNYGYTF. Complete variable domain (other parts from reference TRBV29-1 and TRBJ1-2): SAVISQKPSRDICQRGTSLTIQCQVDSQVTMMFWYRQQPGQSLTLIATANQGSEATYESGFVIDKFPISRPNLTFSTLTVSNMSPEDSSIYLCSAGISLNYGYTFGSGTRLTVV.